This record covers a single TCR beta chain. This sample stems from a study of blood T cell repertoires in COVID-19. Generated by immunoSEQ multiplex PCR, the TCRdb table keeps only in-frame clones and is missing some. The data contain 150,000 to 200,000 clones, roughly 88% of them seen just once; the ten biggest clones take up less than 3%. The CDR3 totals 13 residues. Germline V CDR1 and CDR2: MNHEY, SVGAGI. The V gene lost 8 bases and the J gene lost 5 bases, with 15 bases spanning the gap. Sequenced material: peripheral blood. The rearrangement joins TRBV6-5 to TRBJ1-1; no reliable D call. This TCR was recovered from a woman aged 55-69 years with acute or convalescent COVID-19. Written as DNA, the CDR3 is TGTGCCAGCTATAATACAGCGGGGACTGAAGCTTTCTTT. Its translation: CASYNTAGTEAFF.